This paragraph covers one TCR beta chain sequence. Source study methods: Nucleated cell counts were estimated from reference gene primer amplification. Profiled with immunoSEQ multiplex PCR; TCRdb holds only in-frame clones, not every one. Clonal size and the V and J genes are those of that table, whereas D and trimming came from the DNA. The repertoire consists of roughly 390,000 clones, with 85% occurring once and the leading ten covering roughly 3.7%. The data belong to a study of blood T cell repertoires in COVID-19. Study details: Collection of acute and convalescent COVID-19 samples took place in the United States, Italy and Spain. Sample material is recorded as cDNA or gDNA derived from T cells, B-cell-depleted T cells, or PBMCs.

Per the germline V gene, CDR1 is SGHRS and CDR2 is YFSETQ. This CDR3 is 15 amino acids long. The ends lost 4 bases at V and 1 base at J; junction bases unmatched: 5. The TCR comes from a woman between 18 and 29 years old with acute or convalescent COVID-19. The chain links TRBV5-1 to TRBJ1-1, with 9 bases lining up with TRBD1. The sample consisted of peripheral blood. CDR3 loop: CASSPGQGPNTEAFF. CDR3 nucleotides: TGCGCCAGCAGCCCCGGACAGGGGCCGAACACTGAAGCTTTCTTT.